The entry below gives a single TCR beta chain sequence along with its context. A much bigger clone sits one base away, suggesting this may be a read error. Genomic DNA was employed as the template in profiling TCR beta VDJ and CDR3. TCRdb redid the calling of the reads with MiXCR, one entry per CDR3 protein. Of some 180,000 distinct CDR3 sequences listed, 48% are singletons. This specimen belongs to a study of CD8+CD57+ T cells in acquired aplastic anemia. Study at large: Sorting CD4+ and CD8+ cells gave DNA averaging approximately 3 ug.

It was patients with CD8+CD57+ cell expansion by flow cytometry who were chosen for sequencing. This CDR3 spans 18 amino acids. Germline-derived CDR1 and CDR2 are SGHRS and YFSETQ. Material for sequencing was sorted CD4+, CD8+, or CD8+CD57+ T cells (not recorded which) from PBMCs. This receptor was obtained from a human donor with aplastic anemia. This chain uses TRBV5-1 with TRBJ2-2; 10 positions agree with TRBD2. CDR3 DNA sequence: TGCGCCAGCAGCTTGGTTAGCGGGGGGCCTGCGAACACCGGGGAGCTGTCTTTT. Translated: CASSLVSGGPANTGELSF.